There are a few counts of the clone carrying this TCR beta chain. Its matching antigen is unknown. The CDR3 runs 12 residues. J lost 9 bases, V lost 9 bases, and 9 bases had no gene match. Germline CDR1 reads SGHRS; CDR2 reads YFSETQ. Assay version v3.0 of immunoSEQ was used, and it was run at survey level. Clones were read by immunoSEQ multiplex PCR, and TCRdb kept only the in-frame ones, dropping some. The sample lists approximately 10,000 clones, roughly 76% seen once, with around 20% in the top ten. This sample is part of a study of long-term antiretroviral therapy in people with HIV. Study results and caveats: The repertoire was dominated at all time points by clones expanded before ART. No data on ART adherence, viral resistance or therapy changes. Transplant-donor-level diversity was not reached after ART, though diversity increased.

Among participants with HIV, every one received treatment in the United States. This clonotype originated in a man aged 25 to 40 with HIV. The material sequenced was unsorted PBMCs, taken at the start of antiretroviral therapy, before treatment. The rearrangement joins TRBV5-1 to TRBJ2-1; 7 nucleotides align to TRBD1. The CDR3 region is CATTEGAGEQFF. CDR3 nucleotide sequence: TGCGCCACAACTGAGGGGGCAGGTGAGCAGTTCTTC.